A selection of T cell receptor beta chains follows, all from one sample in a study of T cells in Graves' hyperthyroidism and ophthalmopathy. A single record per CDR3 protein comes from TCRdb applying MiXCR to the multiplex PCR reads. In the table there are around 390,000 distinct CDR3 sequences, about 15% of which are singletons. Sequencing input: blood. The receptors come from a woman aged 25 to 39 with Graves' ophthalmopathy. The CDR3 runs from the conserved cysteine through the conserved F or W. The order of the fields is D gene, clone size, V gene, J gene, CDR3 protein, CDR3 DNA. D genes are given only for firm matches. Some rows have no size entry. The others give once, few or many, or a class for an expanded clone.

NA	NA	TRBV2	TRBJ1-2	CASLRTYLNYGYTF	TGTGCCAGCCTACGAACCTACCTAAACTATGGCTACACCTTC
TRBD1	few	TRBV5-6	TRBJ2-7	CASSSRGRYEQYF	TGTGCCAGCAGCTCCAGGGGGCGATACGAGCAGTACTTC
TRBD2	few	TRBV27	TRBJ2-2	CASSLLGLAGTGELFF	TGTGCCAGCTCATTACTGGGACTAGCGGGAACCGGGGAGCTGTTTTTT
NA	few	TRBV11-2	TRBJ2-3	CTSSLGWGFTDTQYF	TGTACCAGCAGCTTAGGATGGGGCTTCACAGATACGCAGTATTTT
NA	NA	TRBV12-3/TRBV12-4	TRBJ1-1	CASSRINTEALF	TGTGCCAGCAGCCGGATAAACACTGAAGCTCTCTTT
NA	NA	TRBV15	TRBJ1-6	CATSSRGARSPLHF	TGTGCCACCAGCAGCCGGGGGGCGCGTTCACCCCTCCACTTT
NA	many	TRBV24-1	TRBJ2-7	CATSDTYEQYF	TGTGCCACCAGTGACACCTACGAGCAGTACTTC
NA	many	TRBV6-1	TRBJ1-2	CASSELDSRGYTF	TGTGCCAGCAGTGAACTCGATTCGAGAGGCTACACCTTC
TRBD1	NA	TRBV12-3/TRBV12-4	TRBJ2-3	CASSLLGQDGDTQYF	TGTGCCAGCAGTTTACTCGGACAGGATGGGGATACGCAGTATTTT
TRBD1	many	TRBV11-2	TRBJ1-4	CASNLGDRGDNEKLFF	TGTGCCAGCAACCTGGGGGACAGGGGAGACAATGAAAAACTGTTTTTT
NA	few	TRBV7-3	TRBJ2-7	CASSPFPGAIYEQYF	TGTGCCAGCAGCCCCTTCCCGGGGGCTATCTACGAGCAGTACTTC
NA	many	TRBV20-1	TRBJ1-4	CSARRQIAEKLFF	TGCAGTGCTAGAAGGCAAATAGCTGAAAAACTGTTTTTT
NA	many	TRBV20-1	TRBJ1-2	CSAPNPRRRGYTF	TGCAGTGCTCCAAATCCACGCCGGAGGGGCTACACCTTC
TRBD1	NA	TRBV7-3	TRBJ1-2	CASSRRTGGADGYTF	TGTGCCAGCAGCCGACGGACAGGGGGGGCTGACGGCTACACCTTC
TRBD2	NA	TRBV11-2	TRBJ2-5	CASSLVAGGRETQYF	TGTGCCAGCAGCTTAGTGGCGGGGGGGCGGGAGACCCAGTACTTC
TRBD1	NA	TRBV19	TRBJ1-1	CASMLYPGQGLAFF	TGTGCCAGTATGCTCTACCCGGGACAGGGACTTGCTTTCTTT
NA	few	TRBV12-3/TRBV12-4	TRBJ2-2	CASKSAGPRAGELFF	TGTGCCAGCAAGTCCGCGGGTCCGAGGGCCGGGGAGCTGTTTTTT
TRBD2	many	TRBV6-1	TRBJ2-3	CASSLGLAGNTNTQYF	TGTGCCAGCTCCCTTGGACTAGCGGGAAACACAAATACGCAGTATTTT
TRBD2	few	TRBV20-1	TRBJ2-5	CSARTGGHQETQYF	TGCAGTGCTAGAACGGGGGGGCATCAAGAGACCCAGTACTTC
TRBD2	many	TRBV20-1	TRBJ2-1	CSGGEGTSGHNEQFF	TGCAGTGGAGGGGAAGGGACTAGCGGACACAATGAGCAGTTCTTC
TRBD2	many	TRBV28	TRBJ2-3	CASTTSGGGISTDTQYF	TGTGCCAGCACCACTAGCGGGGGAGGAATTAGCACAGATACGCAGTATTTT
NA	many	TRBV10-3	TRBJ2-3	CAISEGLNTDTQYF	TGTGCCATCAGTGAGGGACTCAACACAGATACGCAGTATTTT
NA	many	TRBV20-1	TRBJ2-7	CSARSAAGSSYEQYF	TGCAGTGCTAGATCCGCGGCAGGGAGCTCCTACGAGCAGTACTTC
NA	many	TRBV28	TRBJ1-3	CASSLTTFNTIYF	TGTGCCAGCAGTTTGACTACATTTAACACCATATATTTT
NA	NA	TRBV7-9	TRBJ2-3	CASSNRAGLSTDTQYF	TGTGCCAGCAGTAATAGGGCGGGGCTCAGCACAGATACGCAGTATTTT
NA	few	TRBV19	TRBJ1-5	CASSPQGVQPQHF	TGTGCCAGTAGTCCACAGGGCGTTCAGCCCCAGCATTTT
NA	many	TRBV7-6	TRBJ2-7	CASSYTSDWAYEQYF	TGTGCCAGCAGCTACACCTCAGACTGGGCTTACGAGCAGTACTTC
NA	many	TRBV7-7	TRBJ2-1	CASSLEPGVSEQFF	TGTGCTAGCAGCTTAGAACCGGGGGTGAGTGAGCAGTTCTTC
NA	many	TRBV4-1	TRBJ2-7	CASSQVHIGTYEQYF	TGCGCCAGCAGCCAAGTGCACATTGGTACCTACGAGCAGTACTTC
TRBD2	many	TRBV28	TRBJ2-1	CASSSTSGEPYNEQFF	TGTGCCAGCAGTAGCACTAGCGGGGAGCCTTACAATGAGCAGTTCTTC
TRBD1	many	TRBV30	TRBJ1-2	CARLQGSGGYTF	TGTGCCAGACTACAGGGGTCGGGCGGCTACACCTTC
NA	many	TRBV11-2	TRBJ2-3	CASSSHPGGPGTDTQYF	TGTGCCAGCAGCTCCCACCCCGGGGGGCCTGGCACAGATACGCAGTATTTT
NA	many	TRBV11-1	TRBJ2-1	CASSATRRIGQFF	TGTGCCAGCAGCGCTACAAGACGGATAGGTCAGTTCTTC
NA	many	TRBV27	TRBJ2-3	CAPSAGAVSTDTQYF	TGTGCCCCCTCCGCCGGGGCGGTCAGCACAGATACGCAGTATTTT
NA	many	TRBV20-1	TRBJ2-7	CSARGGTPSYEQYF	TGCAGTGCTAGAGGTGGGACTCCATCCTACGAGCAGTACTTC
NA	few	TRBV29-1	TRBJ1-4	CSVEDLLTSSNEKLFF	TGCAGCGTTGAAGACCTACTGACGTCCTCTAATGAAAAACTGTTTTTT
NA	many	TRBV5-1	TRBJ1-6	CASSLVPGDNSPLHF	TGCGCCAGCAGCTTGGTCCCAGGGGATAATTCACCCCTCCACTTT
TRBD2	many	TRBV2	TRBJ2-3	CASREGLAEVTDTQYF	TGTGCCAGCAGGGAGGGACTAGCAGAGGTCACAGATACGCAGTATTTT
NA	many	TRBV7-6	TRBJ2-2	CASSRDGNTGELFF	TGTGCCAGCAGCCGGGACGGTAACACCGGGGAGCTGTTTTTT
NA	NA	TRBV7-3	TRBJ1-6	CASSLAGYNSPLHF	TGTGCCAGCAGCCTCGCGGGGTATAATTCACCCCTCCACTTT
TRBD1	many	TRBV29-1	TRBJ2-7	CSVEDRGQPFDEQYF	TGCAGCGTTGAAGATAGGGGACAGCCCTTCGACGAGCAGTACTTC
NA	NA	TRBV9	TRBJ2-4	CASSQEGRLGAKNIQYF	TGTGCCAGCAGCCAGGAGGGTAGGCTTGGGGCCAAAAACATTCAGTACTTC
TRBD1	NA	TRBV18	TRBJ2-3	CASSPGQGFADTQYF	TGTGCCAGCTCACCGGGACAGGGTTTCGCAGATACGCAGTATTTT
TRBD1	many	TRBV10-3	TRBJ2-3	CAIAPTGSRGTDTQYF	TGTGCCATCGCTCCTACGGGAAGCAGGGGGACAGATACGCAGTATTTT
TRBD1	many	TRBV19	TRBJ1-1	CARGTGMLNTEAFF	TGTGCCAGAGGGACAGGGATGTTGAACACTGAAGCTTTCTTT
TRBD1	few	TRBV2	TRBJ1-5	CASSSLGQAYQPQHF	TGTGCCAGCAGTTCCCTAGGACAGGCTTATCAGCCCCAGCATTTT
NA	NA	TRBV6-1	TRBJ2-6	CASSEMILVDSLTSGANVLTF	TGTGCCAGCAGTGAAATGATCCTTGTGGACAGTCTGACGTCTGGGGCCAACGTCCTGACTTTC
NA	few	TRBV20-1	TRBJ1-5	CSAFDWGAQKTSGNQPQHF	TGCAGTGCTTTTGATTGGGGCGCCCAAAAAACGTCCGGCAATCAGCCCCAGCATTTT
NA	many	TRBV28	TRBJ1-3	CASSPHIKIGNTIYF	TGTGCCAGCAGTCCGCACATTAAGATTGGAAACACCATATATTTT